The present entry profiles one TCR beta chain with its context. This clonotype has just a few counts. Its target antigen remains unknown. The record has no base qualities; no much larger clone is one base away. Libraries came from 5' RACE. TCRdb lists the instrument as NextSeq 500. To allow correction of PCR and sequencing errors, the TCR library protocol tagged every TCR cDNA molecule with a unique molecular identifier. In the source study's methods: TCR identification, UMI-based error correction and CDR3 extraction were performed with Decombinator tools. TCRs above a frequency of 2 per 1,000, corresponding to the top 1% of the tumor frequency distribution, were defined as expanded. Each repertoire was subsampled 100 times to 5,000 TCRs, after which Renyi diversity was computed with the R vegan package. CDR3 similarity networks were constructed using string-kernel similarity of amino acid triplets, with links drawn between CDR3s whose pairwise similarity was above 0.82. In TCRdb, the public reads were trimmed at Q25 with fastp and aligned with MiXCR, with productive beta chains retained. Entries are consolidated by CDR3 protein sequence, retaining the most common genes and DNA. None of the V and J calls come from the authors' own analysis; TCRdb made them. This sample has around 89,000 distinct CDR3 sequences in its table, and more than 10% of those were observed once. 35% to 45% of the sample rests with the top ten.

These data are taken from a study of spatial heterogeneity in lung cancer (dated by TCRdb to between 2017 and 2020). Study-wide context: More beta-chain than alpha-chain transcripts were consistently detected, likely reflecting higher beta-chain transcript abundance. In the raw uncorrected reads, each unique combination of TCR and UMI appeared on average more than ten times. In non-small cell lung cancer, the study made a quantitative comparison of TCR alpha and beta repertoires among multiple tumor regions, matched nontumor lung and blood. The study linked features of the TCR repertoire to counts of nonsynonymous mutations, which were determined by whole-exome sequencing of tumor tissue. At surgery, both alpha and beta chains were TCR-sequenced in some 220 tumor regions, fewer than 80 matched nontumor lung samples and a few dozen PBMC samples. General conclusions and limits of the study: Ubiquitous expanded tumor TCRs were found in blood more often at tumor resection than at routine follow-up. Confirming at a functional level the hypothesis that regional TCRs recognize regional mutations was considered to require additional single-cell paired TCR alpha and beta sequencing.

The time point label corresponds to: sample taken at primary tumor resection. For TCR sequencing, whole RNA was extracted from tumor and nontumor lung tissue, or from cryopreserved PBMC samples, and no cell sorting was done. The donors were about 65 patients from the lung TRACERx cohort who had early-stage, untreated non-small cell lung cancer. Only patients with enough RNA available from two or more tumor regions were chosen for TCR sequencing. Trimming at the junction amounts to 3 bases on V and 12 bases on J, and the germline ends lie 15 bases apart. The germline V gene (reference sequence) provides CDR1 LNHDA and CDR2 SQIVND. The CDR3, from cysteine to phenylalanine, totals 13 residues. Only the CDR3 DNA stays, 39 bases, in frame from base 1.

The TCR was taken from a male donor with early-stage non-small cell lung cancer. Sequences were derived from PBMCs, sampled at surgery. Recombination connected TRBV19 to TRBJ1-5; matching of 6 bases hints at TRBD1 as the D gene. This receptor carries the CDR3 CASSIEVTGIQHF. The DNA sequence is as follows: TGTGCCAGTAGTATCGAAGTAACAGGGATCCAGCATTTT.